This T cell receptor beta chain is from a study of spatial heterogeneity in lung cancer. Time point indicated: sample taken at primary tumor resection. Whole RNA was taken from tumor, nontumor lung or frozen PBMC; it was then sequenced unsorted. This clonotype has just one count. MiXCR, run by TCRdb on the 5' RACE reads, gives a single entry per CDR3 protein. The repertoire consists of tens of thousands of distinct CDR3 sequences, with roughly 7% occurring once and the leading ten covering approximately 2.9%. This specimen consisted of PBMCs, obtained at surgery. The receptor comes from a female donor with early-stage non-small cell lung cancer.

The CDR3 DNA is TGTGCCTGGGGACAGGGTAAATCCTATAATTCACCCCTCCACTTT. Translating it yields CAWGQGKSYNSPLHF. V usage is TRBV30 and J usage is TRBJ1-6, with 8 bases aligning to TRBD1. V dropped 5 bases and J dropped 1; count of bases not matched to a gene: 4. The germline V gene encodes CDR1 GTSNPN and CDR2 SVGIG (reference sequence). The CDR3 consists of 15 residues.